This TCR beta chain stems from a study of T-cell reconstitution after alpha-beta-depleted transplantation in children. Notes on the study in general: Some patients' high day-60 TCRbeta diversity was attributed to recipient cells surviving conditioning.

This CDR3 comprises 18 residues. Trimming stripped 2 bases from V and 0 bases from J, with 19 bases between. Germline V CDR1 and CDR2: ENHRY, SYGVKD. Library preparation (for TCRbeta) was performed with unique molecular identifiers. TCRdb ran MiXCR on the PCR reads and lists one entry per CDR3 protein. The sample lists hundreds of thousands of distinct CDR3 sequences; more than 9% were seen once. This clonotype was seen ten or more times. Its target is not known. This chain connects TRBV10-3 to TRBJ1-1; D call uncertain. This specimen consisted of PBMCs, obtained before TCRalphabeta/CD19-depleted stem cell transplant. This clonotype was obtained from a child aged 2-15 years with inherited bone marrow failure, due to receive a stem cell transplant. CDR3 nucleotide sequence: TGTGCCATCAGTGAGCCGCGAGGTGGAGGAGTAATGAACACTGAAGCTTTCTTT. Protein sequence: CAISEPRGGGVMNTEAFF.